This TCR beta chain was obtained from a study of neurological immune-mediated disorders. This clonotype was seen at least ten times. Antigen: not known. Time point noted: technical triplicate 3. General study points: Falling below healthy controls, multiple sclerosis showed the least TCR clonal expansion, while HTLV-1-associated myelopathy showed the most.

Synthesis of cDNA used 5'RACE (with 10-nucleotide random UMIs). Every sequencing run drew on 15-18 subjects and yielded over 170 million TCR-beta sequences. One entry per CDR3 protein, called by TCRdb with MiXCR from the 5' RACE reads. The profile shows about 44,000 distinct CDR3 sequences, 20% to 25% of them singletons. The CDR3 loop spans 16 amino acids. Per germline, CDR1 SGHAT and CDR2 FQNNGV. V gave up 1 base and J gave up 4 bases; unmatched junction bases: 9. This sequence originates from a man in his fifties or sixties with HTLV-1-associated myelopathy (HAM/TSP). The J gene is TRBJ2-7, the V gene TRBV11-2; 8 bases match TRBD2. Sequencing used PBMCs. The CDR3 sequence: CASSLGWLAGSYEQYF. The CDR3 nucleotides read TGTGCCAGCAGCTTAGGGTGGCTAGCGGGCTCTTACGAGCAGTACTTC.